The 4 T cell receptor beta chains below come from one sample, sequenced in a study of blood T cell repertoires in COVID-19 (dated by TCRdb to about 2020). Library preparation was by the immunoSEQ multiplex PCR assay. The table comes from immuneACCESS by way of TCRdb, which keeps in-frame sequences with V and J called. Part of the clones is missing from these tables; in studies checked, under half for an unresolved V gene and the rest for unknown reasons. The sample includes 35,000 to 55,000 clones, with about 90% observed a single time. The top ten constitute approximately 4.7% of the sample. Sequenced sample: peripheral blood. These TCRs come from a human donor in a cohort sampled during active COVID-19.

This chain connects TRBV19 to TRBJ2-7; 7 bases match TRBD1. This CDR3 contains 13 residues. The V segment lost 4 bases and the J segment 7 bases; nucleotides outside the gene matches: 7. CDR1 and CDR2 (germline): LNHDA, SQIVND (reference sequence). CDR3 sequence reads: CASSKTGFGEQYF. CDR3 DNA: TGTGCCAGTAGTAAGACAGGGTTCGGTGAGCAGTACTTC.

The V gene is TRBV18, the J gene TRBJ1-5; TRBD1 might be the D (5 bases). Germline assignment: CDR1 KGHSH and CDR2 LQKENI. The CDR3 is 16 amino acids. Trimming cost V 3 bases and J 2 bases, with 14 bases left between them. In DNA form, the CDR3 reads TGTGCCAGCTCACCCCCAGGGATTAACGGCAATCAGCCCCAGCATTTT. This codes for CASSPPGINGNQPQHF.

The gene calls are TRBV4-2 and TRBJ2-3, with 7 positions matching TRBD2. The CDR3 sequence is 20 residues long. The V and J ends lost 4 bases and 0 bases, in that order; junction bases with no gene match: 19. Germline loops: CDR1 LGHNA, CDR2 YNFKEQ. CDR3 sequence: CASSRSRRGRDRGSTDTQYF. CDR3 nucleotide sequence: TGTGCCAGCAGCCGGTCGAGGAGAGGGAGGGATCGGGGGAGCACAGATACGCAGTATTTT.

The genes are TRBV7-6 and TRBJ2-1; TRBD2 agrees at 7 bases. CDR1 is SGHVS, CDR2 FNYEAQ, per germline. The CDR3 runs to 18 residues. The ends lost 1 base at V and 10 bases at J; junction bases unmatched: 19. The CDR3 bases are TGTGCCAGCAGCTTAGTTTTTCCTAGCGGCTCCGATATAAGCGAGCAGTTCTTC. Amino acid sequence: CASSLVFPSGSDISEQFF.